This T cell receptor (beta chain) was sequenced during a study of T cell responses to AZD1222 COVID-19 vaccine. Study-level results: Baseline testing showed seropositivity in only a handful of AZD1222 recipients. Two AZD1222 doses significantly raised spike-specific TCR breadth and depth over controls. Donors, mostly white British, included more females; clonal diversity was possibly underestimated.

Second-dose intervals near 4 or 12 weeks were combined. The protocol was immunoSEQ multiplex PCR, while the TCRdb copy is restricted to in-frame clones and leaves out a portion. The sample records around 160,000 clones, 90% to 95% being singletons. Note on this clone: What it binds is not known.

The V gene end was trimmed by 6 bases and the J gene end by 6 bases; junction bases not matched to a gene: 8. Germline V CDR1 and CDR2: SNHLY, FYNNEI. The CDR3 is made up of 14 amino acids. The sequencing here drew on peripheral blood, taken 28 days after the second AZD1222 dose. The rearrangement joins TRBV2 to TRBJ1-5; 7 positions match TRBD1. This sequence was found in an adult who received the AZD1222 COVID-19 vaccine. This CDR3 is CASSATGQGQPQHF. The CDR3 DNA reads as TGTGCCAGCAGCGCGACAGGGCAAGGTCAGCCCCAGCATTTT.